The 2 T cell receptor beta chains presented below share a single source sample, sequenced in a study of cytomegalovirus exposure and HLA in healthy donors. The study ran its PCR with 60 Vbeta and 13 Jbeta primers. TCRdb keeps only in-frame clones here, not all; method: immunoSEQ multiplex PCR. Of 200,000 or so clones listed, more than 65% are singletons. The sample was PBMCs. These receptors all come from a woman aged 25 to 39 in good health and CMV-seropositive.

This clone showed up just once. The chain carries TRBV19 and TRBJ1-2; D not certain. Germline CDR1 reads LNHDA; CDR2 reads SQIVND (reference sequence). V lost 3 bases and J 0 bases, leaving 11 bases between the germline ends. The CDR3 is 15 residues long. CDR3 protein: CASSMSQVANYGYTF. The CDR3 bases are TGTGCCAGTAGTATGAGCCAGGTAGCTAACTATGGCTACACCTTC.

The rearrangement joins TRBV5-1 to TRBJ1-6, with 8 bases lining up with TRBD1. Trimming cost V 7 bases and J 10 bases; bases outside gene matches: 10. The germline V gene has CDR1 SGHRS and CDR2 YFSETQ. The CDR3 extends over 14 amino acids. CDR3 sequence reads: CASSQGAELSPLHF. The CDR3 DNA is TGCGCCAGCTCTCAGGGGGCTGAGTTGTCACCCCTCCACTTT. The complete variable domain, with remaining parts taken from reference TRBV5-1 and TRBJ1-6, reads KAGVTQTPRYLIKTRGQQVTLSCSPISGHRSVSWYQQTPGQGLQFLFEYFSETQRNKGNFPGRFSGRQFSNSRSEMNVSTLELGDSALYLCASSQGAELSPLHFGNGTRLTVT.